This T cell receptor (beta chain) is from a study of blood T cell repertoires in COVID-19. Study summary: PBMCs, B-cell-depleted T cells, or T cells were the source of the cDNA or gDNA that made up the material.

Only in-frame clones appear in the TCRdb table, and some are missing; sequencing was by immunoSEQ multiplex PCR. Of approximately 330,000 clones listed, roughly 90% were seen once; the top ten hold about 1%. CDR1 is SGHRS, CDR2 YFSETQ, per germline. The V and J ends lost 3 bases and 2 bases, in that order; junction bases with no gene match: 4. The CDR3 loop spans 14 amino acids. The source of this sequence is a woman in her thirties or forties with COVID-19, enrolled during active disease. The specimen was peripheral blood. The genes are TRBV5-1 and TRBJ1-1; 7 nucleotides agree with TRBD1. The CDR3 region has the DNA TGCGCCAGCAGCTCACAGGGGATAAACACTGAAGCTTTCTTT. Residues: CASSSQGINTEAFF.